Listed below are T cell receptor beta chains from one sample, sequenced in a study of PD-1 blockade in classical Hodgkin lymphoma. Libraries were prepared by immunoSEQ multiplex PCR; TCRdb keeps only in-frame clonotypes and omits some of them. The data hold tens of thousands of clones, with approximately 83% observed a single time. The specimen comprised CD4+ T cells from blood, sampled at baseline. Every receptor here comes from a human donor with classical Hodgkin lymphoma. CDR3s include the opening cysteine and the closing phenylalanine or tryptophan. The order of the fields is clone size, J gene, D gene, V gene, CDR3 DNA, CDR3 protein. A D gene is named only where the DNA matches it firmly. Expanded clones get a size class; other rows say once, few or many, or leave the size out.

clone size: -; J gene: TRBJ2-7; D gene: -; V gene: TRBV6-4; CDR3 DNA: TGTGCCAGCAGTGACTCGAGGGTAAAAAATTCCTACGAGCAGTACTTC; CDR3 protein: CASSDSRVKNSYEQYF
clone size: -; J gene: TRBJ1-1; D gene: TRBD1; V gene: TRBV19; CDR3 DNA: TGTGCCAGTAGTATGAGGGACAGGGGAAAGGCTTTCTTT; CDR3 protein: CASSMRDRGKAFF
clone size: -; J gene: TRBJ1-5; D gene: -; V gene: TRBV19; CDR3 DNA: TGTGCCAGTAGAAAGGATGGGCAGAATCAGCCCCAGCATTTT; CDR3 protein: CASRKDGQNQPQHF
clone size: -; J gene: TRBJ1-3; D gene: -; V gene: TRBV7-9; CDR3 DNA: TGTGCCAGCAGCCCCAGCCTACAGGGAAACACCATATATTTT; CDR3 protein: CASSPSLQGNTIYF
clone size: -; J gene: TRBJ2-7; D gene: -; V gene: TRBV4-1; CDR3 DNA: TGCGCCAGCAGCAGACAGGAGCAGGGGAACGAGCAGTACTTC; CDR3 protein: CASSRQEQGNEQYF
clone size: once; J gene: TRBJ2-5; D gene: -; V gene: TRBV2; CDR3 DNA: TGTGCCAGCAGAGCCCAAGAGACCCAGTACTTC; CDR3 protein: CASRAQETQYF
clone size: -; J gene: TRBJ1-2; D gene: TRBD1; V gene: TRBV2; CDR3 DNA: TGTGCCAGCAGTTCGGGACAGGGGAGCTATGGCTACACCTTC; CDR3 protein: CASSSGQGSYGYTF
clone size: -; J gene: TRBJ2-1; D gene: TRBD2; V gene: TRBV4-3; CDR3 DNA: TGCGCCAGCAGCCAATCCCATGGACTAGCGGGAGGCGGTTCCTACAATGAGCAGTTCTTC; CDR3 protein: CASSQSHGLAGGGSYNEQFF
clone size: -; J gene: TRBJ1-5; D gene: -; V gene: TRBV5-4; CDR3 DNA: TGTGCCAGCAGCTTGGTGGAGGGGGGCCACGGCGGGCCCCAGCATTTT; CDR3 protein: CASSLVEGGHGGPQHF
clone size: -; J gene: TRBJ2-7; D gene: -; V gene: TRBV15; CDR3 DNA: TGTGCCACCAGCAGAGATTTGGCTAGCTACGAGCAGTACTTC; CDR3 protein: CATSRDLASYEQYF
clone size: -; J gene: TRBJ1-5; D gene: TRBD1; V gene: TRBV2; CDR3 DNA: TGTGCCAGCAGAGTAGACAGGGACGGCAATCAGCCCCAGCATTTT; CDR3 protein: CASRVDRDGNQPQHF
clone size: -; J gene: TRBJ2-1; D gene: TRBD2; V gene: TRBV9; CDR3 DNA: TGTGCCAGCAGCGAACCTAGCGGGAGCGAAGGTGAGCAGTTCTTC; CDR3 protein: CASSEPSGSEGEQFF
clone size: -; J gene: TRBJ1-5; D gene: -; V gene: TRBV7-2; CDR3 DNA: TGTGCCAGCAGCTTAGGAACAAATCAGCCCCAGCATTTT; CDR3 protein: CASSLGTNQPQHF
clone size: few; J gene: TRBJ1-1; D gene: -; V gene: TRBV28; CDR3 DNA: TGTGCCAGCAGTTCCATCGACAAACCCACTGAAGCTTTCTTT; CDR3 protein: CASSSIDKPTEAFF
clone size: -; J gene: TRBJ1-2; D gene: -; V gene: TRBV7-2; CDR3 DNA: TGTGCCAGCAGCTCTGAAGATGGCTACACCTTC; CDR3 protein: CASSSEDGYTF
clone size: -; J gene: TRBJ2-2; D gene: -; V gene: TRBV16; CDR3 DNA: TGTGCCAGCAGCCAATCGAGGGGGAACACCGGGGAGCTGTTTTTT; CDR3 protein: CASSQSRGNTGELFF
clone size: -; J gene: TRBJ2-3; D gene: TRBD2; V gene: TRBV7-2; CDR3 DNA: TGTGCCAGCAGCTTTAGCGGGCATAGCACAGATACGCAGTATTTT; CDR3 protein: CASSFSGHSTDTQYF
clone size: once; J gene: TRBJ2-3; D gene: -; V gene: TRBV28; CDR3 DNA: TGTGCCAGCAAAGAAGCGGCTAGCACAGATACGCAGTATTTT; CDR3 protein: CASKEAASTDTQYF
clone size: -; J gene: TRBJ1-2; D gene: -; V gene: TRBV5-1; CDR3 DNA: TGCGCCAGCAGCTTTCCAGGGTTGCGCGATGGCTACACCTTC; CDR3 protein: CASSFPGLRDGYTF
clone size: -; J gene: TRBJ2-5; D gene: TRBD1; V gene: TRBV5-1; CDR3 DNA: TGCGCCAGCAGCGAAGGACAGGAGCTGGAGACCCAGTACTTC; CDR3 protein: CASSEGQELETQYF
clone size: -; J gene: TRBJ2-5; D gene: -; V gene: TRBV4-2; CDR3 DNA: TGTGCCAGCAGCCAGGTTGGACAGACGAAGAAGGAGACCCAGTACTTC; CDR3 protein: CASSQVGQTKKETQYF
clone size: few; J gene: TRBJ1-3; D gene: TRBD1; V gene: TRBV7-6; CDR3 DNA: TGTGCCAGCAGCCGTATCACGGGACAGGGAAACACCATATATTTT; CDR3 protein: CASSRITGQGNTIYF